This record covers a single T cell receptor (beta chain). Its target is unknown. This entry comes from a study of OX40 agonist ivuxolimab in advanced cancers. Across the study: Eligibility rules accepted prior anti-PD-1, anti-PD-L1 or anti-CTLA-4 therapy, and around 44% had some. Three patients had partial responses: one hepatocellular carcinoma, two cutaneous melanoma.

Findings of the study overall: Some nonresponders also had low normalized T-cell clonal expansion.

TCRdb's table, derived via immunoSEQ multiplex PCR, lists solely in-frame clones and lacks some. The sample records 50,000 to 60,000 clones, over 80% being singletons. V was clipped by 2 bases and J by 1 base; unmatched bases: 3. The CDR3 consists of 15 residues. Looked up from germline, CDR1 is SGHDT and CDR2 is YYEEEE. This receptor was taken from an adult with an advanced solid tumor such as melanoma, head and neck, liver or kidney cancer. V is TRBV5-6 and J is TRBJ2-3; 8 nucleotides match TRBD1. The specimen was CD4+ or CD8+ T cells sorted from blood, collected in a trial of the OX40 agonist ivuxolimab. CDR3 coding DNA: TGTGCCAGCAGCTTAGCGACAGGGGGCACAGATACGCAGTATTTT. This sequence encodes CASSLATGGTDTQYF.